The 2 T cell receptor beta chains in this list originate from one sample, sequenced in a study of blood T cell repertoires in COVID-19 (TCRdb year 2020). Library prep was done by the immunoSEQ multiplex PCR assay. TCRdb stores this immuneACCESS table with in-frame sequences only. Part of the clones is absent; in the studies checked, under half of the shortfall reflects unresolved V genes, and no reason is known for the rest. For this sample the table gives around 70,000 clones, of which over 75% were detected only once. Clones ranked in the top ten supply 25% to 30% of the sample. Sequenced: peripheral blood. These receptors were collected from an elderly woman with active or convalescent COVID-19.

This chain joins TRBV6-2 or TRBV6-3 and TRBJ1-5; D unresolved. Trimming took off 6 bases at V and 3 bases at J, with 21 bases between the two ends. This CDR3 comprises 17 residues. The germline CDR1 and CDR2 sequences are MNHEY and SVGEGT. CDR3 region: CASSPRASPPVNQPQHF. CDR3 nucleotide sequence: TGTGCCAGCAGCCCGCGGGCTTCCCCCCCCGTCAATCAGCCCCAGCATTTT.

The chain joins TRBV29-1 to TRBJ2-2; 12 bases match TRBD1. The CDR3 consists of 15 residues. After removal of 6 bases from V and 7 bases from J, the junction contained 9 bases not matched to a gene. Germline-derived CDR1 and CDR2 are SQVTM and ANQGSEA. This CDR3 is CSVGWGQGAGGELFF. CDR3 DNA sequence: TGCAGCGTCGGGTGGGGACAGGGGGCAGGCGGGGAGCTGTTTTTT.